These T cell receptor beta chains were read from a single sample in a study of shared T cell receptors in the human thymus. Libraries were prepared by immunoSEQ multiplex PCR; TCRdb keeps only in-frame clonotypes and omits some of them. The data show approximately 490,000 clones, about four fifths seen once. The same data also went into a second study, on human thymus T cells.

The sample was thymocytes. The receptors derive from a boy in the first two years of life with a congenital heart defect. Each CDR3 is given with its conserved first and last residue. The D gene is left open where the match is weak. The size field is filled for only some rows; it gives once, few, many or a size class.

clone_size | j_call | d_call | v_call | cdr3_aa | cdr3_nt
- | TRBJ1-2 | - | TRBV5-6 | CASSLVPRESNGDYGYTF | TGTGCCAGCAGCTTGGTACCTCGGGAGTCTAACGGCGACTATGGCTACACCTTC
- | TRBJ1-5 | - | TRBV21-1 | CASSKYTGVRDSLNQPQHF | TGTGCCAGCAGCAAATATACGGGGGTCCGGGACAGCCTCAATCAGCCCCAGCATTTT
few | TRBJ2-5 | - | TRBV11-3 | CASSFIGEETQYF | TGTGCCAGCAGCTTCATCGGAGAAGAGACCCAGTACTTC
- | TRBJ2-2 | - | TRBV27 | CASSDLPSVRGRGAGELFF | TGTGCCAGCAGCGACCTACCGTCGGTGCGGGGGAGGGGGGCCGGGGAGCTGTTTTTT
- | TRBJ2-7 | - | TRBV30 | CAWSVGRYSYEQYF | TGTGCCTGGAGTGTAGGCAGGTACTCCTACGAGCAGTACTTC
- | TRBJ1-2 | - | TRBV7-2 | CASSLGVNGYTF | TGTGCCAGCAGCTTAGGAGTGAATGGCTACACCTTC
- | TRBJ1-5 | - | TRBV5-1 | CASGQNSNQPQHF | TGCGCCAGCGGACAGAATAGCAATCAGCCCCAGCATTTT
- | TRBJ2-1 | TRBD1 | TRBV6-5 | CASSLDRGTSGEQFF | TGTGCCAGCAGTCTCGACAGGGGGACGTCCGGCGAGCAGTTCTTC
few | TRBJ2-7 | TRBD1 | TRBV4-3 | CATGPGQGGHEQYF | TGCGCCACCGGACCGGGACAGGGGGGGCACGAGCAGTACTTC
- | TRBJ2-1 | TRBD2 | TRBV15 | CATSSGKVPVLAGGGSNEQFF | TGTGCCACCAGCAGCGGAAAGGTCCCGGTACTAGCGGGAGGGGGGAGCAATGAGCAGTTCTTC
- | TRBJ2-7 | TRBD2 | TRBV4-2 | CASSQAWTRGGKNEQYF | TGTGCCAGCAGCCAAGCTTGGACCCGCGGGGGGAAGAACGAGCAGTACTTC
- | TRBJ2-3 | - | TRBV4-3 | CASSQYIPGVRGDTQYF | TGCGCCAGCAGCCAATACATCCCAGGGGTCAGGGGCGATACGCAGTATTTT
- | TRBJ2-1 | - | TRBV27 | CASSPRLYNEQFF | TGTGCCAGCTCCCCGCGGCTCTACAATGAGCAGTTCTTC
- | TRBJ2-1 | TRBD2 | TRBV7-9 | CASSLGTSGRDEQFF | TGTGCCAGCAGCCTAGGGACTAGCGGGAGAGATGAGCAGTTCTTC
- | TRBJ2-7 | TRBD1 | TRBV7-9 | CASSLYRLRDSYEQYF | TGTGCCAGCAGCCTATATCGCCTACGGGACAGCTACGAGCAGTACTTC
- | TRBJ1-5 | - | TRBV5-4 | CASSLTGGVGTYSNQPQHF | TGTGCCAGCAGCTTAACCGGAGGGGTGGGGACCTATAGCAATCAGCCCCAGCATTTT